These T cell receptor beta chains were read from a single sample in a study of identical twins. Via MiXCR, TCRdb re-called the 5' RACE reads, giving one row per CDR3 protein. This sample has hundreds of thousands of distinct CDR3 sequences, with less than 10% found just once. The same data also went into a second study, on yellow fever vaccine responses in identical twins.

Sequenced sample: PBMCs. The receptors stem from a woman younger than 35 in good health. Both conserved end residues are part of each CDR3. The D gene is left open where the match is weak. Clone size is stated in some rows and not others, as once, few, many or a class when expanded.

CDR3aa	CDR3nt	len	d_gene	v_gene	abundance	j_gene
CASSVLAPGEQFF	TGTGCCAGCAGCGTATTGGCACCTGGGGAGCAGTTCTTC	13	NA	TRBV9	NA	TRBJ2-1
CASSSPRGAYNEQFF	TGTGCCAGCAGTTCCCCAAGGGGAGCCTACAATGAGCAGTTCTTC	15	NA	TRBV28	NA	TRBJ2-1
CSARDLAQGDYNEQFF	TGCAGTGCTAGAGATCTGGCACAGGGTGACTACAATGAGCAGTTCTTC	16	NA	TRBV20-1	few	TRBJ2-1
CASSLVETSGRARWTDTQYF	TGTGCCAGCAGCTTAGTTGAGACTAGCGGGAGGGCCAGATGGACAGATACGCAGTATTTT	20	TRBD2	TRBV11-2	many	TRBJ2-3
CASSSPEDTFTYEQYF	TGTGCCAGCAGCTCACCCGAAGACACCTTCACCTACGAGCAGTACTTC	16	NA	TRBV7-9	NA	TRBJ2-7
CASRQEGVSEQYF	TGTGCCAGCAGACAAGAAGGGGTATCCGAGCAGTACTTC	13	NA	TRBV3-1	many	TRBJ2-7
CASRLELADYEQYF	TGTGCCAGCAGGTTGGAACTAGCGGACTACGAGCAGTACTTC	14	TRBD2	TRBV2	NA	TRBJ2-7
CASSLGLSYEQYF	TGTGCCAGCAGCTTAGGTCTTAGTTACGAGCAGTACTTC	13	NA	TRBV7-9	many	TRBJ2-7
CASSPRKVSTDTQYF	TGTGCCAGCTCACCACGAAAGGTTAGCACAGATACGCAGTATTTT	15	NA	TRBV18	few	TRBJ2-3
CASTLNEEQYF	TGTGCCAGCACCCTTAATGAGGAGCAGTACTTC	11	NA	TRBV11-2	few	TRBJ2-7
CASSRDRGRRLGNTGELFF	TGTGCCAGCAGCCGCGACAGGGGGCGACGTCTTGGAAACACCGGGGAGCTGTTTTTT	19	TRBD1	TRBV11-2	NA	TRBJ2-2
CASSFGTVLSGELFF	TGTGCCAGCAGCTTCGGGACGGTACTATCCGGGGAGCTGTTTTTT	15	NA	TRBV5-5	many	TRBJ2-2
CASSLEGLAGVDTQYF	TGCGCCAGCAGCTTGGAAGGACTAGCGGGAGTGGATACGCAGTATTTT	16	TRBD2	TRBV5-1	NA	TRBJ2-3
CASSFLSGAYNEQFF	TGCGCCAGCAGCTTCCTCAGCGGCGCCTACAATGAGCAGTTCTTC	15	NA	TRBV5-1	few	TRBJ2-1
CATSGSGTYEQYF	TGTGCCACCAGTGGTTCTGGGACCTACGAGCAGTACTTC	13	NA	TRBV24-1	NA	TRBJ2-7
CSASQVYQETQYF	TGCAGTGCTAGCCAGGTGTACCAAGAGACCCAGTACTTC	13	NA	TRBV20-1	NA	TRBJ2-5
CASSLELDNEQFF	TGTGCCAGCAGCTTGGAGCTAGACAATGAGCAGTTCTTC	13	NA	TRBV7-2	NA	TRBJ2-1
CSGTPGYNTEAFF	TGCAGCGGAACCCCAGGGTACAACACTGAAGCTTTCTTT	13	NA	TRBV29-1	many	TRBJ1-1
CASLTLGSRTDTQYF	TGTGCCAGCCTTACCCTGGGTTCTCGCACAGATACGCAGTATTTT	15	NA	TRBV12-3/TRBV12-4	many	TRBJ2-3
CASSRNALADEQYF	TGTGCCAGCAGTCGGAACGCTCTAGCGGACGAGCAGTACTTC	14	TRBD2	TRBV12-3/TRBV12-4	few	TRBJ2-7
CASTDPGQGHEQYF	TGTGCCAGCACCGATCCGGGACAGGGCCACGAGCAGTACTTC	14	TRBD1	TRBV27	NA	TRBJ2-7
CASSLAGVAGSWAKNIQYF	TGTGCCAGCAGCCTAGCAGGAGTAGCGGGATCATGGGCCAAAAACATTCAGTACTTC	19	TRBD2	TRBV7-2	few	TRBJ2-4
CASSESLAGEQYF	TGCGCCAGCAGTGAGTCGTTAGCCGGTGAGCAGTACTTC	13	NA	TRBV10-1	NA	TRBJ2-7
CASSLRTAGNTIYF	TGTGCCAGCAGTTTGAGGACAGCTGGAAACACCATATATTTT	14	NA	TRBV12-3/TRBV12-4	many	TRBJ1-3
CASSPYREGDYNEQFF	TGTGCCAGCTCACCGTACCGGGAAGGGGACTACAATGAGCAGTTCTTC	16	NA	TRBV18	few	TRBJ2-1
CASSSAEGLAGLNEQFF	TGTGCCAGCTCATCCGCCGAAGGACTAGCGGGACTTAATGAGCAGTTCTTC	17	TRBD2	TRBV18	few	TRBJ2-1
CASRSGGGGQETQYF	TGTGCCAGCAGATCAGGAGGGGGAGGTCAAGAGACCCAGTACTTC	15	NA	TRBV6-1	few	TRBJ2-5
CASSQDSARGTETQYF	TGTGCCAGCAGCCAAGACTCGGCCCGGGGTACAGAGACCCAGTACTTC	16	NA	TRBV3-1	few	TRBJ2-5
CASSKMTYNSPLHF	TGTGCCAGCAGTAAGATGACCTATAATTCACCCCTCCACTTT	14	NA	TRBV12-3/TRBV12-4	NA	TRBJ1-6
CASGVGRGQETQYF	TGTGCTAGTGGCGTCGGCCGAGGGCAAGAGACCCAGTACTTC	14	NA	TRBV12-5	few	TRBJ2-5
CASSTPDRGHRRDTGELFF	TGTGCCAGCAGCACACCGGACAGGGGTCATAGGCGGGACACCGGGGAGCTGTTTTTT	19	TRBD1	TRBV11-1	NA	TRBJ2-2
CSARDSTGTSSYEQYF	TGCAGTGCTAGAGATTCCACCGGGACTAGCTCCTACGAGCAGTACTTC	16	TRBD2	TRBV20-1	NA	TRBJ2-7
CASSNGTLGPQHF	TGTGCCAGCAGTAACGGGACCCTGGGGCCCCAGCATTTT	13	NA	TRBV12-3/TRBV12-4	many	TRBJ1-5
CASSKRTSHPTDTQYF	TGTGCCAGCAGCAAACGGACTAGTCATCCAACGGATACGCAGTATTTT	16	NA	TRBV21-1	NA	TRBJ2-3
CASSPGLYYEQYF	TGTGCCAGCTCACCGGGACTGTACTACGAGCAGTACTTC	13	NA	TRBV18	many	TRBJ2-7
CASQEGYGRAYEQYF	TGTGCCAGCCAAGAGGGGTATGGACGAGCCTACGAGCAGTACTTC	15	NA	TRBV3-1	NA	TRBJ2-7
CASGLIGLGGKNTGELFF	TGTGCTAGTGGTTTGATAGGATTGGGAGGGAAGAACACCGGGGAGCTGTTTTTT	18	TRBD2	TRBV12-5	few	TRBJ2-2
CASSFMSSTYEQYF	TGTGCCAGCAGTTTTATGTCCAGCACCTACGAGCAGTACTTC	14	NA	TRBV12-3/TRBV12-4	few	TRBJ2-7
CASRLAGSYNSPLHF	TGTGCCAGCAGGCTAGCCGGCTCCTATAATTCACCCCTCCACTTT	15	NA	TRBV7-2	few	TRBJ1-6
CSAPGQGAQGTEAFF	TGCAGTGCCCCGGGACAGGGGGCGCAGGGCACTGAAGCTTTCTTT	15	TRBD1	TRBV20-1	few	TRBJ1-1
CASSLFIGGATGELFF	TGTGCCAGCAGCTTATTCATTGGGGGCGCGACCGGGGAGCTGTTTTTT	16	NA	TRBV11-2	many	TRBJ2-2
CAITETSGGYNEQFF	TGTGCCATCACCGAGACTAGCGGGGGTTACAATGAGCAGTTCTTC	15	TRBD2	TRBV10-3	few	TRBJ2-1
CASSKGAVAGLGEQFF	TGTGCCAGCAGCAAAGGGGCGGTAGCGGGATTGGGTGAGCAGTTCTTC	16	TRBD2	TRBV7-2	few	TRBJ2-1
CASSENGAGYNEQFF	TGTGCCAGCAGTGAGAATGGGGCCGGGTACAATGAGCAGTTCTTC	15	NA	TRBV2	few	TRBJ2-1
CASSESGGVGETQYF	TGTGCCAGCAGTGAATCAGGGGGAGTAGGAGAGACCCAGTACTTC	15	TRBD1	TRBV25-1	NA	TRBJ2-5
CASSSPTSGSYEQYF	TGTGCCAGCAGTTCTCCGACTAGCGGGAGTTACGAGCAGTACTTC	15	TRBD2	TRBV27	NA	TRBJ2-7
CASSQRLAGGLDEQFF	TGTGCCAGCAGCCAAAGATTAGCGGGGGGGCTTGATGAGCAGTTCTTC	16	TRBD2	TRBV4-2	few	TRBJ2-1
CSVENGSPEPSTDTQYF	TGCAGTGTTGAGAATGGTAGTCCCGAACCTAGCACAGATACGCAGTATTTT	17	NA	TRBV20-1	few	TRBJ2-3
CASSYVLAATGELFF	TGTGCCAGCAGCTACGTACTAGCAGCTACCGGGGAGCTGTTTTTT	15	NA	TRBV7-2	few	TRBJ2-2
CASRRTSGEYNEQFF	TGTGCCAGCAGGCGGACTAGCGGAGAATACAATGAGCAGTTCTTC	15	TRBD2	TRBV12-3/TRBV12-4	many	TRBJ2-1
CASSFKQGLFYEQYF	TGTGCCAGCAGTTTTAAACAGGGGTTGTTCTACGAGCAGTACTTC	15	TRBD1	TRBV12-3/TRBV12-4	few	TRBJ2-7
CSATLGTSSYNEQFF	TGCAGTGCTACCCTCGGGACTAGCTCCTACAATGAGCAGTTCTTC	15	TRBD2	TRBV20-1	NA	TRBJ2-1
CASSLGGGLSQETQYF	TGCGCCAGCAGCTTGGGCGGTGGCCTATCCCAAGAGACCCAGTACTTC	16	NA	TRBV5-1	many	TRBJ2-5
CASSQSGAQYF	TGTGCCAGCAGCCAATCGGGGGCGCAGTATTTT	11	NA	TRBV3-1	few	TRBJ2-3
CASSQDLRSQYF	TGTGCCAGCAGCCAAGATCTGCGGAGCCAGTACTTC	12	NA	TRBV3-1	many	TRBJ2-7